Below, 11 T cell receptor beta chains from the same sample are listed, as sequenced in a study of T cell responses to AZD1222 COVID-19 vaccine. This table comes from immunoSEQ multiplex PCR, and its TCRdb copy is limited to in-frame clones, with some not included. The sample carries 100,000 to 150,000 clones, about 89% recorded once. This specimen was peripheral blood, taken on day 0 of MenACWY control vaccination. These TCRs come from an adult in good health.

The rearrangement links TRBV21-1 to TRBJ1-6; the D call in the table, TRBD1, was not verified against the DNA. TRBV21-1 is assigned pseudogene status. The CDR3 covers 14 residues. This chain's CDR3 is CASSRRTANSPLHF. The CDR3 bases are TGTGCCAGCAGCAGGAGGACAGCTAATTCACCCCTCCACTTT.

The V call is TRBV19, the J call TRBJ2-7; 8 positions match TRBD2. Germline assignment: CDR1 LNHDA and CDR2 SQIVND (reference sequence). The CDR3 contains 15 residues. V shed 3 bases, J shed 2 bases, and the junction held 6 bases outside the gene matches. Written as DNA, the CDR3 is TGTGCCAGTAGTATGACTAGCGCTAGACCCTACGAGCAGTACTTC. Translation gives CASSMTSARPYEQYF. Full variable domain (missing parts from reference TRBV19 and TRBJ2-7): DGGITQSPKYLFRKEGQNVTLSCEQNLNHDAMYWYRQDPGQGLRLIYYSQIVNDFQKGDIAEGYSVSREKKESFPLTVTSAQKNPTAFYLCASSMTSARPYEQYFGPGTRLTVT.

The chain links TRBV5-1 to TRBJ2-5; 8 bases line up with TRBD1. The V segment lost 4 bases and the J segment 3 bases; nucleotides outside the gene matches: 5. Germline CDR1 SGHRS, CDR2 YFSETQ. The CDR3 loop spans 14 amino acids. In DNA, the CDR3 is TGCGCCAGCAGCCCCCCGGACAGGGAAGAGACCCAGTACTTC. It yields the protein CASSPPDREETQYF.

In nucleotides, the CDR3 is TGTGCCAGCAGCTTAGTTTTTCCGGCGGGGCTTAACTATGGCTACACCTTC. Protein sequence: CASSLVFPAGLNYGYTF. The V and J genes are TRBV7-9 and TRBJ1-2; a possible D gene is TRBD1 (5 bases). This CDR3 is 17 amino acids long. Trimming stripped 1 base from V and 1 base from J, with 16 bases between. Germline loops: CDR1 SEHNR, CDR2 FQNEAQ (reference sequence).

This clone was detected once. The V and J genes are TRBV6-4 and TRBJ2-2; D unresolved. Germline CDR1 MRHNA, CDR2 SNTAGT. This CDR3 is built from 14 residues. V shed 3 bases and J shed 3 bases, with 8 bases lying between them. As DNA, the CDR3 is TGTGCCAGCAGTGAGAATGGGGACACCGGGGAGCTGTTTTTT. Its translation is CASSENGDTGELFF.

This chain connects TRBV4-3 to TRBJ2-1; D assignment may be TRBD1 or TRBD2 (5 bases each). Germline assignment: CDR1 LGHNA and CDR2 YSLEER. The V and J ends lost 0 bases and 6 bases respectively, with 12 bases between them. The CDR3 spans 15 residues. This CDR3 reads CASSQDPLRGNEQFF. The CDR3 region has the DNA TGCGCCAGCAGCCAAGATCCCTTGAGGGGCAATGAGCAGTTCTTC.

The V and J genes are TRBV27 and TRBJ1-5, with TRBD1 matching 8 bases. The CDR3 length is 14 residues. The germline gives CDR1 MNHEY, CDR2 SMNVEV (reference sequence). Trimming at V came to 8 bases and at J to 1 base, leaving 4 bases not matched to a gene. DNA of the CDR3: TGTGCCAGCCAACGACAGGGGAGCAATCAGCCCCAGCATTTT. Translation: CASQRQGSNQPQHF.

This clone was seen a single time. The rearrangement joins TRBV27 to TRBJ1-2; D is ambiguous. V was pared by 3 bases and J by 4 bases, with 15 bases between. Germline V gene data show CDR1 as MNHEY and CDR2 as SMNVEV (reference sequence). The CDR3 has 15 amino acids. The CDR3: CASSFLGSGVYGYTF. For the CDR3, the DNA is TGTGCCAGCAGTTTTCTAGGGTCTGGTGTCTATGGCTACACCTTC.

The V and J genes are TRBV9 and TRBJ1-1; 7 positions match TRBD1. V shed 1 base and J 9 bases; nucleotides not matched to a gene: 6. CDR3 length equals 13 residues. The germline V gene encodes CDR1 SGDLS and CDR2 YYNGEE. The CDR3 sequence: CASSVTQQGKAFF. The CDR3 bases are TGTGCCAGCAGCGTAACTCAACAGGGGAAAGCTTTCTTT.

The rearrangement uses TRBV28 and TRBJ1-1; D unclear. CDR3 length: 14 residues. The V and J ends lost 3 bases and 3 bases respectively, with 11 bases between them. Germline V gene lookup returns CDR1 MDHEN and CDR2 SYDVKM. CDR3 nucleotide sequence: TGTGCCAGCAGTTTGGCGTTCCGCGACACTGAAGCTTTCTTT. It specifies CASSLAFRDTEAFF.

The CDR3, as DNA: TGTGCCAGCAGCCCACAGGGGCTCTTGAACACTGAAGCTTTCTTT. The encoded protein is CASSPQGLLNTEAFF. V usage is TRBV11-2 and J usage is TRBJ1-1; 7 nucleotides line up with TRBD1. The CDR3 has 15 amino acids. From germline, CDR1 is SGHAT and CDR2 FQNNGV. With 5 bases clipped from V and 0 bases from J, the junction kept 6 bases outside the gene matches.